Below, 2 T cell receptor beta chains from the same sample are listed, as sequenced in a study of T cell repertoires in cytomegalovirus infection. Using its own MiXCR run on the reads, TCRdb lists one record per CDR3 protein. The sample shows about 190,000 distinct CDR3 sequences, more than 9% of them seen only once. The specimen was PBMCs. The source of these receptors is a human donor in good health (CMV status not recorded). Some clones in this sample may be carry-over from other donors' samples.

Many counts were recorded for this clonotype. V usage is TRBV12-3 or TRBV12-4 and J usage is TRBJ1-5; D is undetermined. The CDR3 totals 12 residues. V was cut by 3 bases and J by 6 bases, with 6 bases left in between. CDR3 loop: CASSFPGQPQHF. In nucleotides, the CDR3 is TGTGCCAGCAGTTTCCCCGGTCAGCCCCAGCATTTT.

Many counts were recorded for this clonotype. This rearrangement joins TRBV7-2 to TRBJ1-1, with no clear D. Trimming stripped 3 bases from V and 1 base from J, with 15 bases between. This CDR3 spans 16 amino acids. Germline V gives CDR1 SGHTA, CDR2 FQGNSA. CDR3 residues: CASSFLVWGANTEAFF. CDR3 in DNA: TGTGCCAGCAGCTTTTTGGTATGGGGTGCGAACACTGAAGCTTTCTTT.